Below, 8 T cell receptor beta chains from the same sample are listed, as sequenced in a study of blood T cells in healthy people across ages. A second PCR, run for 7 to 11 cycles, used a sample-barcoded 5' primer plus a J-beta primer mix. TCRdb reanalysed the 5' RACE reads using MiXCR and keeps one entry per CDR3 protein. The sample has about 640,000 distinct CDR3 sequences, roughly 58% seen once; the top ten hold over 30%. Sequencing was performed on blood. The receptor source for this set is a man in his 60s in good health.

This chain joins TRBV4-1 and TRBJ1-2; 8 bases are shared with TRBD1. V lost 0 bases, J lost 8 bases, and 8 bases stayed unmatched. Germline CDR1 and CDR2: MGHRA and YSYEKL. The length of the CDR3 is 15 residues. CDR3 nucleotide sequence: TGCGCCAGCAGCCAAGAGGGTGACAGGGGCGGAGGCTACACCTTC. Protein: CASSQEGDRGGGYTF.

The gene calls are TRBV28 and TRBJ1-5; TRBD1 matches 9 bases. CDR3 length equals 15 residues. V lost 5 bases, J lost 2 bases, and 4 bases stayed unmatched. CDR1 and CDR2 (germline): MDHEN, SYDVKM. The CDR3 bases are TGTGCCAGCAGTACAGGGGGCGCGGGCAATCAGCCCCAGCATTTT. Translation gives CASSTGGAGNQPQHF.

This chain's CDR3 is CASSQGKLSPLHF. The CDR3 bases are TGTGCCAGCAGCCAAGGGAAACTTTCACCCCTCCACTTT. The chain joins TRBV3-1 to TRBJ1-6, with unresolved D. Trimming shortened V by 1 base and J by 9 bases, and 7 bases separated the two germline ends. Germline V CDR1 and CDR2: LGHDT, YNNKEL (reference sequence). The CDR3 length is 13 residues.

V gene TRBV7-9 combines with J gene TRBJ2-1; maybe TRBD1 (6 bases). The CDR3 covers 13 residues. Germline CDR1 reads SEHNR; CDR2 reads FQNEAQ (reference sequence). The V and J ends lost 4 bases and 9 bases respectively, with 13 bases between them. CDR3 bases: TGTGCCAGCAGCTCCGGACAGCCCCCTGAGCAGTTCTTC. Encoded protein: CASSSGQPPEQFF.

The chain couples TRBV20-1 to TRBJ2-1, with 7 bases aligning to TRBD2. V lost 3 bases and J lost 8; bases outside the gene matches: 7. This CDR3 region has 13 residues. Germline CDR1 is DFQATT and CDR2 is SNEGSKA (reference sequence). In nucleotides, the CDR3 is TGCAGTGCTAGCCCCTACGCGGGGGATGAGCAGTTCTTC. It yields the protein CSASPYAGDEQFF.

Many counts were recorded for this clonotype. The chain uses TRBV4-2 and TRBJ2-1, with 7 positions matching TRBD2. The CDR3 has 14 residues. Germline CDR1 LGHNA, CDR2 YNFKEQ. Losses at the gene ends were 6 bases for V and 8 bases for J; bases not matched to a gene: 10. The CDR3 spells CASSPSGAWDEQFF. The CDR3 DNA is TGTGCCAGCAGTCCTAGCGGTGCGTGGGATGAGCAGTTCTTC.

The CDR3 reads CASSPPNSYNEQFF. The CDR3, as DNA: TGTGCCAGCAGCCCCCCGAATTCCTACAATGAGCAGTTCTTC. The chain couples TRBV14 to TRBJ2-1; D uncertain. The ends were cut back, 4 bases at V and 1 base at J, with 8 bases in the middle. The CDR3 contains 14 residues. CDR1 and CDR2 from the germline V gene are SGHDN and FVKESK.

This chain connects TRBV5-1 to TRBJ2-7; D gene unclear. With 0 bases removed from V and 0 bases from J, the gap between germline ends came to 10 bases. The CDR3 spans 15 residues. From germline, CDR1 is SGHRS and CDR2 YFSETQ. The CDR3 region is CASSLDPGGSYEQYF. The CDR3 DNA is TGCGCCAGCAGCTTGGATCCGGGCGGCTCCTACGAGCAGTACTTC.